This TCR beta chain was captured by sequencing in a study of control samples from healthy donors and cancer patients (dated by TCRdb to 2020 to 2021). V is cut by 1 base and J by 5 bases, and the space between the germline ends is 12 bases. According to the germline V gene, CDR1 reads SGHNT and CDR2 reads YENEEA. The CDR3, from cysteine to phenylalanine, totals 14 residues. Only CDR3 DNA is held: 42 bases, read in frame from base 1. Preparation of the library involved the immunoSEQ multiplex PCR assay. This is the immuneACCESS table as TCRdb keeps it, with only in-frame sequences that have V and J called. A part of the clones is gone; compared with another copy, unresolved V genes explain less than half, and the rest is unexplained. Counted in this sample were approximately 110,000 clones; 83% of them appeared once. The biggest ten clones account for less than 15% of the sample. In the case of this clone: The antigen this receptor binds is unknown. Base-call qualities are not available, and no considerably larger clone is one nucleotide away.

This receptor chain uses TRBV11-3 and TRBJ2-7, with the identity of the D gene unclear. The sequenced material came from blood. The sequence was collected from a woman between 50 and 59 years old in good health. The bases are TGTGCCAGCAGCTTAGCCTTCGAGGAGAACGAGCAGTACTTC. This encodes CASSLAFEENEQYF.